These T cell receptor beta chains were read from a single sample in a study of cytomegalovirus exposure and HLA in healthy donors. Sequencing was performed with immunoSEQ multiplex PCR; in TCRdb, only in-frame clones are kept and a portion is missing. This table has some 150,000 clones, 79% appearing once. Sequencing was carried out using PBMCs. The source of these receptors is a man between 35 and 55 years old in good health and CMV-seronegative. CDR3s include the opening cysteine and the closing phenylalanine or tryptophan. D genes are given only for firm matches. Clone size is given for some rows only: seen once, a few or many times, or a class if the clone is expanded.

>-|-|TRBJ1-3|TRBV19
CASRGTTGSGNTIYF
TGTGCCAGTAGGGGGACGACAGGCTCTGGAAACACCATATATTTT
>few|-|TRBJ2-6|TRBV27
CASSEGVTGANGLTF
TGTGCCAGCTCAGAGGGGGTTACTGGGGCCAACGGCCTGACTTTC
>-|-|TRBJ1-4|TRBV2
CASSVGLRSGEKLFF
TGTGCCAGCAGTGTCGGGTTGAGGTCGGGTGAAAAACTGTTTTTT
>once|TRBD2|TRBJ2-2|TRBV19
CASASSGAQTGELFF
TGTGCCAGTGCCTCTAGCGGTGCGCAAACCGGGGAGCTGTTTTTT
>-|-|TRBJ2-6|TRBV4-3
CASSQDPAGARSGANVLTF
TGCGCCAGCAGCCAAGATCCTGCGGGGGCGAGGTCTGGGGCCAACGTCCTGACTTTC
>-|-|TRBJ2-1|TRBV11-3
CASSLDYPASIYNEQFF
TGTGCCAGCAGCTTAGATTACCCCGCGAGTATCTACAATGAGCAGTTCTTC
>-|-|TRBJ2-2|TRBV6-1
CASSQRAGNTGELFF
TGTGCCAGCAGTCAAAGAGCGGGGAACACCGGGGAGCTGTTTTTT
>-|-|TRBJ2-4|TRBV2
CASSRDKLAKNSQYF
TGTGCCAGCAGTAGGGACAAATTAGCCAAAAACAGTCAGTACTTC
>-|-|TRBJ2-1|TRBV5-1
CASSLEARDNEQFF
TGCGCCAGCAGCTTGGAGGCGAGGGACAATGAGCAGTTCTTC
>-|-|TRBJ2-2|TRBV5-6
CASSLARKNTGELFF
TGTGCCAGCAGCTTGGCCCGTAAGAACACCGGGGAGCTGTTTTTT
>-|TRBD2|TRBJ2-2|TRBV5-8
CASSPLAGASTGELFF
TGTGCCAGCAGCCCACTAGCGGGAGCGAGCACCGGGGAGCTGTTTTTT
>-|-|TRBJ2-7|TRBV28
CASSLGTHYEQYF
TGTGCCAGCAGTTTAGGGACACACTACGAGCAGTACTTC
>-|-|TRBJ2-2|TRBV4-2
CASSRRTGELFF
TGTGCCAGCAGCCGGAGAACCGGGGAGCTGTTTTTT
>-|-|TRBJ2-7|TRBV4-1
CASSQRGSPYEQYF
TGCGCCAGCAGCCAACGGGGGAGTCCCTACGAGCAGTACTTC
>-|TRBD1|TRBJ2-7|TRBV23-1
CASSHTGTGTYEQYF
TGCGCCAGCAGCCATACCGGGACAGGGACCTACGAGCAGTACTTC
>-|-|TRBJ1-3|TRBV7-2
CASSSIGGGGNTIYF
TGTGCCAGCAGCTCAATCGGGGGGGGAGGAAACACCATATATTTT
>-|-|TRBJ2-5|TRBV30
CAWEGRAKETQYF
TGTGCCTGGGAAGGGCGGGCCAAAGAGACCCAGTACTTC
>-|-|TRBJ1-5|TRBV29-1
CSVTQSSNQPQHF
TGCAGCGTCACACAGAGTAGCAATCAGCCCCAGCATTTT
>-|-|TRBJ1-1|TRBV6-1
CASSESRQYRDTEAFF
TGTGCCAGCAGTGAATCCAGACAGTATCGGGACACTGAAGCTTTCTTT
>few|TRBD2|TRBJ2-3|TRBV7-9
CASSLPAGLTDTQYF
TGTGCCAGCAGCTTACCAGCGGGGCTCACAGATACGCAGTATTTT
>-|-|TRBJ1-2|TRBV5-6
CASGVGSGGSLLYGYTF
TGTGCCAGCGGCGTGGGTAGTGGAGGGTCCCTTCTCTATGGCTACACCTTC
>-|TRBD2|TRBJ2-1|TRBV6-4
CASRASSGYNEQFF
TGTGCCAGCAGAGCTAGTAGCGGGTACAATGAGCAGTTCTTC
>few|-|TRBJ1-5|TRBV7-9
CASSFSVGAEQPQHF
TGTGCCAGCAGCTTTTCGGTGGGGGCGGAACAGCCCCAGCATTTT
>few|-|TRBJ2-7|TRBV7-8
CASSLVAGGDEQYF
TGTGCCAGCAGCTTAGTCGCGGGTGGCGACGAGCAGTACTTC
>few|-|TRBJ2-7|TRBV4-1
CASSDRFPYEQYF
TGCGCCAGCAGCGACAGGTTTCCCTACGAGCAGTACTTC
>-|TRBD2|TRBJ2-7|TRBV11-2
CASRIRAGLGIYEQYF
TGTGCCAGCAGGATTAGAGCGGGACTAGGGATCTACGAGCAGTACTTC
>-|-|TRBJ1-6|TRBV11-2
CASSLGAPLASPLHF
TGTGCCAGCAGCTTGGGGGCGCCCCTAGCTTCACCCCTCCACTTT
>-|-|TRBJ2-6|TRBV29-1
CSVGQVTGANVLTF
TGCAGCGTTGGACAGGTTACTGGGGCCAACGTCCTGACTTTC
>-|-|TRBJ2-2|TRBV11-2
CASSLQRLTGSPGELFF
TGTGCCAGCAGCTTGCAGAGACTTACAGGGAGTCCCGGGGAGCTGTTTTTT